This is a list of T cell receptor beta chains from one sample in a study of brain metastases from non-small cell lung cancer. Here immunoSEQ multiplex PCR was the method, and the copy in TCRdb shows in-frame clones only, minus some. Among about 1,500 clones listed, about nine tenths were seen once. Sequencing used tumor-adjacent normal tissue. The receptors here all came from a donor aged 40 or older with non-small cell lung cancer. The CDR3 runs from the conserved cysteine through the conserved F or W. The D gene is left open where the match is weak. The size of a clone is reported for some rows only, either as once, few or many, or as a class for expanded clones.

len: 14
abundance: once
j_gene: TRBJ1-4
d_gene: -
v_gene: TRBV5-1
CDR3aa: CASSFKGQDEKLFF
CDR3nt: TGCGCCAGCAGCTTCAAGGGGCAGGATGAAAAACTGTTTTTT

len: 14
abundance: -
j_gene: TRBJ2-5
d_gene: -
v_gene: TRBV7-2
CDR3aa: CASSLVQGRETQYF
CDR3nt: TGTGCCAGCAGCTTAGTACAGGGTAGAGAGACCCAGTACTTC

len: 14
abundance: -
j_gene: TRBJ1-1
d_gene: TRBD1
v_gene: TRBV7-6
CDR3aa: CASSSRQGSTEAFF
CDR3nt: TGTGCCAGCAGCTCCCGACAGGGGAGCACTGAAGCTTTCTTT

len: 13
abundance: -
j_gene: TRBJ2-5
d_gene: -
v_gene: TRBV12-3/TRBV12-4
CDR3aa: CASKYGGTETQYF
CDR3nt: TGTGCCAGCAAATATGGGGGCACAGAGACCCAGTACTTC

len: 13
abundance: -
j_gene: TRBJ2-7
d_gene: -
v_gene: TRBV7-8
CDR3aa: CASSFGELYEQYF
CDR3nt: TGTGCCAGCAGCTTTGGGGAATTATACGAGCAGTACTTC

len: 16
abundance: -
j_gene: TRBJ1-2
d_gene: TRBD1
v_gene: TRBV6-1
CDR3aa: CASSEGAGQGAPGYTF
CDR3nt: TGTGCCAGCAGTGAAGGAGCGGGGCAGGGGGCGCCCGGCTACACCTTC

len: 14
abundance: -
j_gene: TRBJ2-6
d_gene: -
v_gene: TRBV30
CDR3aa: CASPPGSGANVLTF
CDR3nt: TGTGCCTCTCCCCCTGGGTCCGGGGCCAACGTCCTGACTTTC